The T cell receptor (beta chain) under discussion was sequenced for a study of T cells in Graves' hyperthyroidism and ophthalmopathy. Study context: Blood from the periphery was taken at initial diagnosis, before any treatment.

TCR beta CDR3 region amplification was performed from RNA transcripts. Researchers ran a first-round RT-PCR on the TCR CDR3 using the HTBI primer set. TCRdb re-derived calls from the multiplex PCR reads in MiXCR, one entry per CDR3 protein. The data contain 600,000 to 650,000 distinct CDR3 sequences, under 20% of them seen just once; the ten biggest clones take up less than 4.5%. Germline V gene sequence: CDR1 SQVTM, CDR2 ANQGSEA. This CDR3 is 14 amino acids long. V lost 4 bases to trimming and J lost 2 bases; unmatched junction nucleotides: 7. This clonotype was observed at least ten times. The hyperthyroidism patients had all been newly diagnosed, and their disease duration was under 2 months. Their ages ranged from 18 to 65 years.

This clonotype was sampled from a woman aged 25 to 39 with Graves' hyperthyroidism. The sequencing input was blood. The chain carries TRBV29-1 and TRBJ1-1; 7 bases fit TRBD1. The CDR3 DNA follows: TGCAGCGTTGCCTGGGACAGCTCAAACACTGAAGCTTTCTTT. Its translation: CSVAWDSSNTEAFF.